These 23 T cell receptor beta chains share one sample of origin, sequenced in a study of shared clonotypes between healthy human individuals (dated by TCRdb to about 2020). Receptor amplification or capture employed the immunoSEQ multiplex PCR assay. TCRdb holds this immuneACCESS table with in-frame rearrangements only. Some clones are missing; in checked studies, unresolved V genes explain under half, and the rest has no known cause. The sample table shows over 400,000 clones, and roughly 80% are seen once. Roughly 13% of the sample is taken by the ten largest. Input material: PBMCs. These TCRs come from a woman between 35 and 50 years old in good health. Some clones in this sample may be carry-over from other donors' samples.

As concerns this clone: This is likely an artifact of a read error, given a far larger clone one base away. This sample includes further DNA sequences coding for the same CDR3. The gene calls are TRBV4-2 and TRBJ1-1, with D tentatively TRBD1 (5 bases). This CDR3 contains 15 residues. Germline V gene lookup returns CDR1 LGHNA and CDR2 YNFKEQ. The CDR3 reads CASSQGGTLSTEAFF. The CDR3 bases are TGTGCAAGCAGCCAAGGAGGGACCCTGAGCACTGAAGCTTTCTTT.

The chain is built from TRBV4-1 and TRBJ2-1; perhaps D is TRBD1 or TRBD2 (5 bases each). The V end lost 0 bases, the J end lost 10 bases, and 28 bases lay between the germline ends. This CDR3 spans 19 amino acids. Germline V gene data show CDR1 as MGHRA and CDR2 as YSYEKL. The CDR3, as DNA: TGCGCCAGCAGCCAAGATAGGGTAGGTCGAGGGGCCCAGCCTCGGGAGCAGTTCTTC. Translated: CASSQDRVGRGAQPREQFF.

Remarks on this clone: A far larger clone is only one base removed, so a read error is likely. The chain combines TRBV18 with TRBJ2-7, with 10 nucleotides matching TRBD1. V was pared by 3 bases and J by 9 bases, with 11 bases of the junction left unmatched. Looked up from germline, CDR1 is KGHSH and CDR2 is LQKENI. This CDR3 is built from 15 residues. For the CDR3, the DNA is TGTGCCAGCTCACCCACCAGGACAGGGGGGACCGGGCAGTACTTC. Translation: CASSPTRTGGTGQYF. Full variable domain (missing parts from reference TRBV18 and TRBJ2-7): NAGVMQNPRHLVRRRGQEARLRCSPMKGHSHVYWYRQLPEEGLKFMVYLQKENIIDESGMPKERFSAEFPKEGPSILRIQQVVRGDSAAYFCASSPTRTGGTGQYFGPGTRLTVT.

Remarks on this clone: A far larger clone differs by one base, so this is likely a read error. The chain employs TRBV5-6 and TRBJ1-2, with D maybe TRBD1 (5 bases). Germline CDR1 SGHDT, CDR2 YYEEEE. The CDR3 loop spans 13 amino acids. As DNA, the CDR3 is TGTGCCAGCAGCTTCTCCGGGACCAATGGCTGCACCTTC. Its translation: CASSFSGTNGCTF.

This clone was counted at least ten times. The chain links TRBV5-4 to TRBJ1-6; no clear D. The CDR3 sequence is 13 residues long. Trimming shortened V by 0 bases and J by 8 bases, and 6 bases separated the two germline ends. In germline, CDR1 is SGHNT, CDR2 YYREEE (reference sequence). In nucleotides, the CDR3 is TGTGCCAGCAGCTTGGACTTATATTCACCCCTCCACTTT. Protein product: CASSLDLYSPLHF.

The CDR3 nucleotides read TGTGCCAGCAGTCCCTTAAATAGCAATCAGCCCCAGCATTTT. Protein product: CASSPLNSNQPQHF. V is TRBV27 and J is TRBJ1-5; D is undetermined. The CDR3 is 14 residues long. Trimming shortened V by 5 bases and J by 0 bases, and 8 bases separated the two germline ends. Looked up from germline, CDR1 is MNHEY and CDR2 is SMNVEV (reference sequence).

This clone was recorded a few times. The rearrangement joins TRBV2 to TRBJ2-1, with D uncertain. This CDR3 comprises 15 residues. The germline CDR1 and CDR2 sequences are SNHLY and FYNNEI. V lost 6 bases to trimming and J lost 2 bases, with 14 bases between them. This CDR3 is CASSLVPEAYNEQFF. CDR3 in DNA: TGTGCCAGCAGCTTAGTTCCAGAGGCCTACAATGAGCAGTTCTTC.

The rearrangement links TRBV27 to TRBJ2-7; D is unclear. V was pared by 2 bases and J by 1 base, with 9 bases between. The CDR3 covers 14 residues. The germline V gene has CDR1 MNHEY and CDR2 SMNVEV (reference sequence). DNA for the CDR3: TGTGCCAGCAGTTTAGGGCGAGGATCCTACGAGCAGTACTTC. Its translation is CASSLGRGSYEQYF.

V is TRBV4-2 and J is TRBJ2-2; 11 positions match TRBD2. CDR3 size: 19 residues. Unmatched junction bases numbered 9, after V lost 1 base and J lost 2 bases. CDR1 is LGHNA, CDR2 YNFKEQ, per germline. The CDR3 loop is CASSQVVGLAGGNTGELFF. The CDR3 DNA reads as TGTGCCAGCAGCCAAGTTGTTGGGCTAGCGGGAGGTAACACCGGGGAGCTGTTTTTT.

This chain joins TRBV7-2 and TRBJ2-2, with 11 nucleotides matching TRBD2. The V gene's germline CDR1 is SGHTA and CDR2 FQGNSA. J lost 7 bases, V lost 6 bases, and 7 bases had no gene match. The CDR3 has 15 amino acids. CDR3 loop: CASRWTSGSNGELFF. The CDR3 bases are TGTGCCAGCAGGTGGACTAGCGGGTCGAACGGGGAGCTGTTTTTT.

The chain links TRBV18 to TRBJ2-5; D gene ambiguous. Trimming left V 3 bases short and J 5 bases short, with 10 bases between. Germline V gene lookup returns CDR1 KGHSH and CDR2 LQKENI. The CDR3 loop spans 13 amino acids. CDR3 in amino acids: CASSPGGWETQYF. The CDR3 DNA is TGTGCCAGCTCACCTGGTGGTTGGGAGACCCAGTACTTC.

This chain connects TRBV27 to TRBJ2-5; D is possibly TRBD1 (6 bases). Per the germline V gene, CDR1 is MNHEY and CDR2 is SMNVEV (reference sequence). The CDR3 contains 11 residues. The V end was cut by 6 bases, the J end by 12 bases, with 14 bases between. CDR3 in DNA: TGTGCCAGCAGACGTAAGGGGGTGGAGTACTTC. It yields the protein CASRRKGVEYF.

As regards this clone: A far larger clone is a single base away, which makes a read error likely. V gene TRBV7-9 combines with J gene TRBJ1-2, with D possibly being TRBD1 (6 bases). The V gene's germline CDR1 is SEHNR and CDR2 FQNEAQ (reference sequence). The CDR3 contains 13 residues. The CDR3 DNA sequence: TGTGTCAGCAGCCCCTTGGGGGCCCGGGGCTACACCTTC. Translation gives CVSSPLGARGYTF.

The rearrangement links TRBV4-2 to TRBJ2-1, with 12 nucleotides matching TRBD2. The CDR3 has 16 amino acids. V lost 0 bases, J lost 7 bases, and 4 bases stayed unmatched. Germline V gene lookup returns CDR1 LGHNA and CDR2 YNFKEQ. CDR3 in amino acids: CASSQDPTSGSNEQFF. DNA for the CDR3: TGTGCCAGCAGCCAAGACCCGACTAGCGGGAGTAATGAGCAGTTCTTC.

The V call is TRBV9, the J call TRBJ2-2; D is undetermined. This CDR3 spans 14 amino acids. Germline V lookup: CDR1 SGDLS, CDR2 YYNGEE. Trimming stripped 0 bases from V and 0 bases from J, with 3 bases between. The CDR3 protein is CASSVGPNTGELFF. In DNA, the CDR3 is TGTGCCAGCAGCGTAGGACCGAACACCGGGGAGCTGTTTTTT.

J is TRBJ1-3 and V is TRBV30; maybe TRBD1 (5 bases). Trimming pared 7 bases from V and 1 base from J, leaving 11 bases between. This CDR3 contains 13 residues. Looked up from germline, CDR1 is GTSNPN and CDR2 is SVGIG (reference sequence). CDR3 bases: TGTGCCTCCCCGGGGGGGTCTGGAAACACCATATATTTT. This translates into CASPGGSGNTIYF.

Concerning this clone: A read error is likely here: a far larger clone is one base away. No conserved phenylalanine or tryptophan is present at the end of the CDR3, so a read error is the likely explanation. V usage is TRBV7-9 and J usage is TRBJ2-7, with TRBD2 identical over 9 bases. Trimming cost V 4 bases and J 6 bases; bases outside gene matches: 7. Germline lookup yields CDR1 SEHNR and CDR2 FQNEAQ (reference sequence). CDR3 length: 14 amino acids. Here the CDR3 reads CASSSPGLASEQYS. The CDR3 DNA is TGTGCCAGCAGCTCACCGGGACTAGCAAGCGAGCAGTACTCC.

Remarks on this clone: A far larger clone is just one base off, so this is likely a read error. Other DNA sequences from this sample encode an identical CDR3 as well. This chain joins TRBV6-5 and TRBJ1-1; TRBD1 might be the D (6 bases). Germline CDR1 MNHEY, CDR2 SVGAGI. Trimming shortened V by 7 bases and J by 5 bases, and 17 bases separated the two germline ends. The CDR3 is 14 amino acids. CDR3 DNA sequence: TGTGCCAGCACCTCGAGGGGGACGGCTACTGAAGCTTTCTTT. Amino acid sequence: CASTSRGTATEAFF.

CDR3 in DNA: TGCGCCAGCAGCTTGGGAGAGGGTTCCACCGGGGAGCTGTTTTTT. It encodes CASSLGEGSTGELFF. The chain has TRBV5-1 and TRBJ2-2; a possible D gene is TRBD2 (5 bases). The germline gives CDR1 SGHRS, CDR2 YFSETQ. The CDR3 is made up of 15 amino acids. V dropped 0 bases and J dropped 4 bases, with 10 bases sitting between them.

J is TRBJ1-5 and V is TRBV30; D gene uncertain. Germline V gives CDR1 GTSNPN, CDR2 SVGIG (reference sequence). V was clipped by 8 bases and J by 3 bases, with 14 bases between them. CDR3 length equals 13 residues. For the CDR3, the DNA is TGTGCCCGGACCCGTGACCTCAATCAGCCCCAGCATTTT. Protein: CARTRDLNQPQHF. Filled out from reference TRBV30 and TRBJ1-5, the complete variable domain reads SQTIHQWPATLVQPVGSPLSLECTVEGTSNPNLYWYRQAAGRGLQLLFYSVGIGQISSEVPQNLSASRPQDRQFILSSKKLLLSDSGFYLCARTRDLNQPQHFGDGTRLSIL.

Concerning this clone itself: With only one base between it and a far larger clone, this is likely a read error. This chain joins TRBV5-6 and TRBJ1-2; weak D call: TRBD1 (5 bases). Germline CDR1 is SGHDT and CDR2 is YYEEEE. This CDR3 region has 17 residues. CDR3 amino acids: CASSLVGFGDGNYSYTF. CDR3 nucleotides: TGTGCCAGCAGCTTGGTGGGGTTTGGGGACGGGAACTATAGCTACACCTTC.

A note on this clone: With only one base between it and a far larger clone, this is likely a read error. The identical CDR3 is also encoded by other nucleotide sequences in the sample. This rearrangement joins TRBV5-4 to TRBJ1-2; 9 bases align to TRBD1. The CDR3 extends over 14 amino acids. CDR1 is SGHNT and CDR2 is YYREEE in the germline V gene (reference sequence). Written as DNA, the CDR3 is TGTGCCAGCAGCTTCGGGGACAGGGACTATGGCTACACCTTT. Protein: CASSFGDRDYGYTF.

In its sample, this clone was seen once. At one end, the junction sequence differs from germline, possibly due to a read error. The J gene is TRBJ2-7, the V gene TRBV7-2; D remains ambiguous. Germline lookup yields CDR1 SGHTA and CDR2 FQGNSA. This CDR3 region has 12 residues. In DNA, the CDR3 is TGTGCCAGCAGCTCTACGTCCTACGGGCAGTACTTC. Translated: CASSSTSYGQYF.